This T cell receptor (beta chain) was recovered during a study of blood T cell repertoires in COVID-19. On the study more broadly: Specimens from acute and convalescent COVID-19 originated in the United States, Italy and Spain.

Sequenced by immunoSEQ multiplex PCR; TCRdb stores in-frame clones only, minus some. The sample shows 200,000 to 250,000 clones, about 80% of them seen only once. CDR3 length: 16 amino acids. Germline CDR1 is SGHRS and CDR2 is YFSETQ. The junction had 9 bases not matched to a gene; V was cut back by 4 bases and J by 8 bases. Sequencing used peripheral blood. This receptor was obtained from a woman aged 60-75 years with acute or convalescent COVID-19. V and J are TRBV5-1 and TRBJ2-1; 13 bases align to TRBD2. The chain's CDR3 is CASSKTGTSGEDEQFF. For the CDR3, the DNA is TGCGCCAGCAGCAAAACCGGGACTAGCGGGGAGGATGAGCAGTTCTTC.